The entry below gives a single TCR beta chain sequence along with its context. Its antigen is as yet unknown. Germline V gives CDR1 LGHDT, CDR2 YNNKEL (reference sequence). CDR3 length: 17 residues. The V and J ends lost 1 base and 7 bases, in that order; junction bases with no gene match: 15. This sample stems from a study of T cell responses to AZD1222 COVID-19 vaccine. Study overall: Second-dose timings of about 4 or about 12 weeks were pooled.

Study-level points and caveats: Repertoires were sampled only after the peak T cell response. As reported, nearly half of all spike-specific TCRs target variant regions that are unmutated. Among the donors, most were white British and more were female, and clonal diversity was possibly underestimated.

Sequenced by immunoSEQ multiplex PCR; TCRdb stores in-frame clones only, minus some. The table includes approximately 120,000 clones, around nine tenths detected once. The chain carries TRBV3-1 (or the pseudogene TRBV3-2) and TRBJ1-1; 7 bases are shared with TRBD1. The clonotype comes from an adult in good health. Sequencing used peripheral blood, obtained on day 0 of AZD1222 vaccination. The DNA of the CDR3 is TGTGCCAGCAGCCAAGGGTTGGGACTCACAGGGGTGAATGAAGCTTTCTTT. It specifies CASSQGLGLTGVNEAFF.